Below are 18 T cell receptor beta chains sequenced from a single sample in a study of T cell responses to AZD1222 COVID-19 vaccine (dated by TCRdb to the early 2020s). The sample's time point label is to be understood as: baseline before first vaccination. Libraries were constructed by the immunoSEQ multiplex PCR assay. In TCRdb, the immuneACCESS table is reduced to in-frame sequences with V and J assigned. These tables do not hold every clone; where another copy was compared, an unresolved V gene accounts for under half, and the others remain unexplained. The table for this sample lists over 85,000 clones; around 85% of them were counted only once. The top ten clonotypes cover roughly 5% of the sample. The sequences come from peripheral blood, collected on day 0 of AZD1222 vaccination. Source of these receptors: an adult in good health.

This chain connects TRBV27 to TRBJ2-1; D ambiguous. The ends were cut back, 6 bases at V and 7 bases at J, with 16 bases in the middle. The CDR3 is made up of 14 amino acids. The germline CDR1 and CDR2 sequences are MNHEY and SMNVEV (reference sequence). The CDR3 DNA is TGTGCCAGCAGCTCCTCAACCCTGAAGAATGAGCAGTTCTTC. Translation: CASSSSTLKNEQFF.

The V call is TRBV2, the J call TRBJ1-1; D is unresolved. The CDR3 is 15 amino acids. Germline V CDR1 and CDR2: SNHLY, FYNNEI. Between the trimmed V and J ends, which lost 5 bases and 7 bases, there was a span of 20 bases. The CDR3: CASSWDSDVMGEAFF. CDR3 nucleotide sequence: TGTGCCAGCAGTTGGGATTCTGACGTTATGGGTGAAGCTTTCTTT.

The chain employs TRBV7-2 and TRBJ1-1; 8 positions agree with TRBD1. The CDR3 length is 15 residues. CDR1 is SGHTA and CDR2 is FQGNSA in the germline V gene. The junction had 5 bases not matched to a gene; V was cut back by 0 bases and J by 5 bases. DNA for the CDR3: TGTGCCAGCAGCTTAGCACAGGGGGGGTCAACTGAAGCTTTCTTT. Protein sequence: CASSLAQGGSTEAFF.

CDR3 sequence: CASGKGRRETQYF. CDR3 in DNA: TGTGCCAGCGGGAAGGGACGGAGAGAGACCCAGTACTTC. The chain employs TRBV7-2 and TRBJ2-5; D is perhaps TRBD1 or TRBD2 (5 bases each). The CDR3 sequence is 13 residues long. CDR1 and CDR2 (germline): SGHTA, FQGNSA. Deletions cut 8 bases from V and 4 bases from J, with 14 bases between.

CDR3 amino acids: CASTRPTSYNEQFF. As DNA, the CDR3 is TGTGCCAGCACCCGACCTACCTCCTACAATGAGCAGTTCTTC. The rearrangement uses TRBV28 and TRBJ2-1; D not resolved. The germline gives CDR1 MDHEN, CDR2 SYDVKM. The V end lost 7 bases, the J end lost 0 bases, and 10 bases lay between the germline ends. The CDR3 is 14 amino acids.

The chain uses TRBV6-1 and TRBJ2-7, with D tentatively TRBD2 (6 bases). In germline, CDR1 is MNHNS, CDR2 SASEGT. The ends were cut back, 5 bases at V and 2 bases at J, with 10 bases in the middle. This CDR3 comprises 13 residues. Here the CDR3 DNA reads TGTGCCAGCAGTCAGGCGGGGCCCTACGAGCAGTACTTC. This translates into CASSQAGPYEQYF.

This CDR3 is CATSVGNTIYF. The CDR3, as DNA: TGTGCCACCAGCGTCGGAAACACCATATATTTT. The chain links TRBV15 to TRBJ1-3, with unresolved D. CDR1 LNHNV and CDR2 YYDKDF come from the germline V gene (reference sequence). Trimming stripped 5 bases from V and 4 bases from J, with 3 bases between. The CDR3 is 11 amino acids.

This chain joins TRBV28 and TRBJ1-5; a weak D match, TRBD1 (6 bases). V gave up 5 bases and J gave up 6 bases, with 14 bases separating them. CDR1 and CDR2 (germline): MDHEN, SYDVKM. The CDR3 loop spans 14 amino acids. The CDR3 reads CASSLDRRSQPQHF. CDR3 sequence (DNA): TGTGCCAGCAGTCTAGACAGGCGGTCTCAGCCCCAGCATTTT.

The chain is built from TRBV4-3 and TRBJ1-6; D ambiguous. Trimming removed 0 bases at V and 7 bases at J, with 10 bases between. Germline V lookup: CDR1 LGHNA, CDR2 YSLEER. The CDR3 consists of 15 residues. The CDR3 sequence: CASSQDQARNSPLHF. The DNA for the CDR3 is TGCGCCAGCAGCCAAGATCAGGCAAGGAATTCACCCCTCCACTTT.

The CDR3 spells CASRLSGGNNSPLHF. The CDR3 coding sequence is TGTGCCAGCAGACTAAGCGGGGGGAATAATTCACCCCTCCACTTT. The V and J genes are TRBV28 and TRBJ1-6; D possibly corresponds to TRBD1 (5 bases). Germline V lookup: CDR1 MDHEN, CDR2 SYDVKM. Trimming took off 6 bases at V and 5 bases at J, with 14 bases between the two ends. This CDR3 has 15 residues.

Only one count was recorded for this clone. The rearrangement uses TRBV6-5 and TRBJ1-6; a weak D match, TRBD1 (6 bases). CDR1 is MNHEY, CDR2 SVGAGI, per germline. This CDR3 is 12 amino acids long. V was shortened by 4 bases and J by 12 bases, with 10 bases between the two germline ends. This CDR3 is CASSLQGLPLHF. CDR3 sequence (DNA): TGTGCCAGCAGTTTACAGGGTTTACCCCTCCACTTT.

The chain has TRBV3-1 (or the pseudogene TRBV3-2) and TRBJ1-2; tentative D call: TRBD1 (5 bases). The germline V and J ends were trimmed by 1 base and 4 bases, with 10 bases remaining between them. The CDR3 totals 14 residues. CDR1 is LGHDT, CDR2 YNNKEL, per germline (reference sequence). CDR3 in amino acids: CASSQGTYRYGYTF. CDR3 in DNA: TGTGCCAGCAGCCAAGGGACATACCGCTATGGCTACACCTTC.

The chain carries TRBV12-3 or TRBV12-4 and TRBJ2-1; TRBD1 agrees at 9 bases. Losses at the gene ends were 5 bases for V and 9 bases for J; bases not matched to a gene: 5. This CDR3 has 13 amino acids. This CDR3 is CASSAQQGAEQFF. The DNA for the CDR3 is TGTGCCAGCAGTGCACAACAGGGGGCTGAGCAGTTCTTC.

This clone occurred once. The gene calls are TRBV28 and TRBJ1-1; tentatively, D is TRBD1 (5 bases). Germline values: CDR1 MDHEN, CDR2 SYDVKM. CDR3 length: 15 residues. Trimming removed 0 bases at V and 1 base at J, with 9 bases between. The CDR3 loop reads CASSLWGRANTEAFF. The CDR3 DNA reads TGTGCCAGCAGTTTATGGGGCAGGGCGAACACTGAAGCTTTCTTT.

This clone has just one count. The V gene is TRBV15, the J gene TRBJ1-5; D is possibly TRBD1 (5 bases). The CDR3 is 15 residues long. Germline loops: CDR1 LNHNV, CDR2 YYDKDF (reference sequence). V was trimmed by 5 bases and J by 4 bases, leaving 15 bases between them. CDR3 residues: CATSQGRNENQPQHF. The CDR3 nucleotides are TGTGCCACCAGCCAGGGACGGAACGAGAATCAGCCCCAGCATTTT.

The chain employs TRBV7-2 and TRBJ1-4, with 8 bases lining up with TRBD1. The J segment lost 0 bases and the V segment lost 5 bases, leaving 5 bases of the junction unmatched. The CDR3 has 16 amino acids. CDR1 is SGHTA and CDR2 is FQGNSA in the germline V gene. CDR3 loop: CASSQDRVATNEKLFF. The CDR3 region has the DNA TGTGCCAGCAGCCAGGACAGGGTTGCAACTAATGAAAAACTGTTTTTT.

The chain recombines TRBV2 with TRBJ2-1; D ambiguous. CDR3 length: 15 residues. CDR1 and CDR2 (germline): SNHLY, FYNNEI. V shed 9 bases and J shed 0 bases, with 15 bases lying between them. The CDR3 DNA sequence: TGTGCCAGTTCGACCCGTTTGAGCTCCTACAATGAGCAGTTCTTC. Amino acids: CASSTRLSSYNEQFF.

The chain carries TRBV6-1 and TRBJ2-1; D gene unclear. The V gene's germline CDR1 is MNHNS and CDR2 SASEGT. CDR3 length: 15 residues. Trimming took 1 base from V and 2 from J, leaving 9 bases between them. The CDR3 here is CASSEVPRPYNEQFF. The CDR3 nucleotides are TGTGCCAGCAGTGAAGTCCCGAGGCCCTACAATGAGCAGTTCTTC.